Sequencing of this T cell receptor beta chain was carried out in a study of blood T cell repertoires in COVID-19. Study summary: From T cells, B-cell-depleted T cells, or PBMCs came the material, which was cDNA or gDNA.

Authors' analysis steps: Using reference gene primer amplification, nucleated cell counts were estimated. Sequencing was performed with immunoSEQ multiplex PCR; in TCRdb, only in-frame clones are kept and a portion is missing. That table gives V, J and clone size, and the DNA gave D and trimming. The repertoire consists of around 110,000 clones, with 70% to 90% occurring once and the leading ten covering 2% to 2.5%. CDR1 is ENHRY and CDR2 is SYGVKD in the germline V gene. This CDR3 region has 14 residues. The junction had 3 bases not matched to a gene; V was cut back by 0 bases and J by 8 bases. The chain carries TRBV10-3 and TRBJ1-4, with 7 positions matching TRBD1. The receptor was isolated from a young man with acute or convalescent COVID-19. Sequenced input: peripheral blood. CDR3 in DNA: TGTGCCATCAGTGAGTCGACAGGGAGCGAAAAACTGTTTTTT. It translates to CAISESTGSEKLFF.